This record covers a single T cell receptor (beta chain). The antigen remains unidentified. cDNA for each sample came from eight separate reactions. Amplification used two nested PCRs: 15 to 20 cycles, then 9 cycles, on TCRalpha/TCRbeta cDNA. Each CDR3 protein gets one entry in TCRdb, which reprocessed the 5' RACE reads and gives no DNA. Here the sample table reports 120,000 to 150,000 distinct CDR3 sequences. The CDR3 spans 15 residues. The entry originates in a study of monozygotic twins with inflammatory bowel disease. Findings of the study overall: TCRbeta diversity (inverse Simpson) was lower in IBD patients than in healthy co-twins.

The chain joins TRBV12-3 or TRBV12-4 to TRBJ2-3; TCRdb's assignment of TRBD1 cannot be checked, as there is no DNA. The sequence derives from a human donor with ulcerative colitis or Crohn's disease, or a healthy co-twin of an affected twin (not recorded which). The sample taken for sequencing was blood. CDR3 loop: CASNLGGGGLRTQYF.